These T cell receptor beta chains were read from a single sample in a study of blood T cell repertoires in COVID-19. Some clones are missing from TCRdb's copy, which holds only in-frame ones; the method was immunoSEQ multiplex PCR. The table records 150,000 to 200,000 clones, around 83% of them present only once. Sequenced input: peripheral blood. The origin of the receptors is a human donor in a cohort sampled during active COVID-19. Both conserved end residues are part of each CDR3. D genes are given only for firm matches. Not every row has a clone size; where given, it reads once, few, many or a size class.

d_call,j_call,v_call,clone_size,cdr3_aa,cdr3_nt
TRBD1,TRBJ1-6,TRBV6-1,NA,CASSEVRGRNSPLHF,TGTGCCAGCAGTGAAGTCAGGGGGCGGAATTCACCCCTCCACTTT
TRBD2,TRBJ2-7,TRBV28,NA,CASSGGTRIHEQYF,TGTGCCAGCAGCGGCGGGACTAGGATCCACGAGCAGTACTTC
TRBD1,TRBJ1-5,TRBV9,NA,CASSGTGGDSNQPQHF,TGTGCCAGCAGCGGGACAGGGGGGGATAGCAATCAGCCCCAGCATTTT
NA,TRBJ1-1,TRBV3-1/TRBV3-2,NA,CASSQESDTRNTEAFF,TGTGCCAGCAGCCAAGAATCAGACACGAGGAACACTGAAGCTTTCTTT
NA,TRBJ1-1,TRBV28,NA,CASEGEMGTEAFF,TGTGCCAGCGAGGGGGAGATGGGCACTGAAGCTTTCTTT
TRBD2,TRBJ2-5,TRBV6-5,NA,CASVRGGIQETQYF,TGTGCCTCCGTCCGGGGGGGAATCCAAGAGACCCAGTACTTC
NA,TRBJ1-2,TRBV18,NA,CASSRGKTNYGYTF,TGTGCCAGCTCACGCGGAAAGACTAACTATGGCTACACCTTC
NA,TRBJ2-7,TRBV4-2,NA,CASSQVVGPPSYEQYF,TGTGCCAGCAGCCAAGTCGTGGGGCCGCCTTCCTACGAGCAGTACTTC
TRBD1,TRBJ1-2,TRBV6-5,few,CASRSTGYGGYTF,TGTGCCAGCAGGTCGACAGGGTATGGCGGCTACACCTTC
TRBD1,TRBJ1-6,TRBV5-5,NA,CASSLGPTGGDNSPLHF,TGTGCCAGCAGCTTGGGACCAACAGGGGGGGATAATTCACCCCTCCACTTT
TRBD1,TRBJ1-5,TRBV7-8,NA,CASSIVEGAQPQHF,TGTGCCAGCAGCATCGTAGAGGGGGCCCAGCCCCAGCATTTT
NA,TRBJ1-3,TRBV21-1,NA,CASSTHRGRRGNTIYF,TGTGCCAGCAGCACCCACAGGGGGCGGAGAGGAAACACCATATATTTT
TRBD2,TRBJ2-1,TRBV3-1/TRBV3-2,few,CASSQASGGANEQFF,TGTGCCAGCAGCCAAGCCAGCGGGGGGGCCAATGAGCAGTTCTTC
NA,TRBJ1-2,TRBV7-3,NA,CASSLTGQRGYTF,TGTGCCAGCAGCTTAACCGGACAGCGTGGCTACACCTTC
TRBD1,TRBJ2-7,TRBV6-5,NA,CASSYGDRLYEQYF,TGTGCCAGCAGTTACGGGGACAGACTCTACGAGCAGTACTTC
NA,TRBJ1-2,TRBV6-5,NA,CASSYGGRAVGYTF,TGTGCCAGCAGCTACGGGGGGAGGGCGGTTGGCTACACCTTC
TRBD1,TRBJ1-2,TRBV14,NA,CASSQYSTGGDYGYTF,TGTGCCAGCAGCCAATACTCGACAGGGGGGGACTATGGCTACACCTTC
NA,TRBJ2-7,TRBV9,NA,CASSATTTTLYEQYF,TGTGCCAGCAGCGCAACGACTACAACCCTCTACGAGCAGTACTTC
TRBD1,TRBJ2-7,TRBV29-1,NA,CSVEAESGQGYEQYF,TGCAGCGTTGAAGCGGAGTCCGGACAGGGCTACGAGCAGTACTTC
NA,TRBJ2-7,TRBV7-2,once,CASRYAMGEDYEQYF,TGTGCCAGCCGTTATGCTATGGGAGAGGACTACGAGCAGTACTTC
TRBD1,TRBJ1-2,TRBV25-1,NA,CASSGTGYGYTF,TGTGCCAGCAGTGGGACAGGGTATGGCTACACCTTC
NA,TRBJ1-5,TRBV7-2,few,CASSLAGRVQPQHF,TGTGCCAGCAGCTTAGCGGGGCGTGTTCAGCCCCAGCATTTT
TRBD2,TRBJ2-7,TRBV5-1,NA,CASSPMQGTSGRAYEQYF,TGCGCCAGCAGCCCAATGCAGGGGACTAGCGGACGAGCCTACGAGCAGTACTTC
NA,TRBJ2-7,TRBV28,NA,CASSSGQTYEQYF,TGTGCCAGCAGCAGTGGACAGACCTACGAGCAGTACTTC
NA,TRBJ1-4,TRBV6-5,NA,CASSYNAGSGEKLFF,TGTGCCAGCAGTTACAACGCCGGCTCGGGAGAAAAACTGTTTTTT
NA,TRBJ2-7,TRBV9,NA,CASSVAPVTYEQYF,TGTGCCAGCAGCGTAGCCCCGGTTACCTACGAGCAGTACTTC
NA,TRBJ1-5,TRBV27,NA,CASSITGLWSNQPQHF,TGTGCCAGCAGTATTACAGGGTTATGGAGCAATCAGCCCCAGCATTTT
TRBD1,TRBJ1-2,TRBV18,NA,CASSPNRDRVLGGYTF,TGTGCCAGCTCACCCAACCGGGACAGGGTTCTTGGTGGCTACACCTTC
NA,TRBJ1-3,TRBV2,NA,CASSDRVDGNTIYF,TGTGCCAGCAGTGACAGGGTGGACGGAAACACCATATATTTT
TRBD1,TRBJ2-2,TRBV2,NA,CASSVGQANTGELFF,TGTGCCAGCAGTGTCGGACAGGCGAACACCGGGGAGCTGTTTTTT
NA,TRBJ2-1,TRBV19,NA,CASSINRNTYNEQFF,TGTGCCAGTAGTATAAACAGGAACACCTACAATGAGCAGTTCTTC
NA,TRBJ1-2,TRBV3-1/TRBV3-2,NA,CARSQDGGARGYTF,TGTGCCCGCAGCCAGGACGGGGGGGCAAGGGGCTACACCTTC
NA,TRBJ2-5,TRBV2,NA,CASSEGRGQETQYF,TGTGCCAGCAGTGAAGGGAGGGGACAAGAGACCCAGTACTTC
NA,TRBJ1-1,TRBV7-2,NA,CASSPRQLPNTEAFF,TGTGCCAGCAGCCCGAGACAGCTCCCGAACACTGAAGCTTTCTTT
NA,TRBJ1-5,TRBV7-9,NA,CASSLGDYSNQPQHF,TGTGCCAGCAGCTTGGGGGACTATAGCAATCAGCCCCAGCATTTT
NA,TRBJ1-1,TRBV6-1,NA,CASSDRGPANTEAFF,TGTGCCAGCAGTGACAGAGGGCCAGCTAACACTGAAGCTTTCTTT
NA,TRBJ2-7,TRBV2,NA,CASSDYPLNEQYF,TGTGCCAGCAGCGACTATCCCCTAAACGAGCAGTACTTC
NA,TRBJ2-7,TRBV4-2,NA,CASSSRTAPYEQYF,TGTGCCAGCAGCTCGCGGACAGCCCCCTACGAGCAGTACTTC
TRBD1,TRBJ2-7,TRBV4-1,NA,CASSQDHDRDYEQYF,TGCGCCAGCAGCCAAGATCACGACAGGGACTACGAGCAGTACTTC
NA,TRBJ2-1,TRBV29-1,NA,CSVEFPGNYNEQFF,TGCAGCGTTGAATTCCCAGGGAATTACAATGAGCAGTTCTTC
TRBD2,TRBJ2-1,TRBV3-1/TRBV3-2,once,CASSQPGLAGGPGHEQFF,TGTGCCAGCAGCCAACCGGGACTAGCGGGGGGGCCGGGCCATGAGCAGTTCTTC
TRBD1,TRBJ1-5,TRBV6-2/TRBV6-3,NA,CASSYDRGRGQPQHF,TGTGCCAGCAGTTACGACAGGGGGCGAGGTCAGCCCCAGCATTTT
TRBD1,TRBJ1-6,TRBV19,NA,CASRQGANYNSPLHF,TGTGCCAGCCGACAGGGGGCCAACTATAATTCACCCCTCCACTTT
NA,TRBJ1-1,TRBV18,NA,CASSPGRGNTEAFF,TGTGCCAGCTCACCAGGTCGGGGGAACACTGAAGCTTTCTTT
NA,TRBJ1-5,TRBV5-5,NA,CASSLAHSNQPQHF,TGTGCCAGCAGCTTGGCCCACAGTAATCAGCCCCAGCATTTT
TRBD1,TRBJ1-3,TRBV9,once,CASSEGGQPIGNTIYF,TGTGCCAGCAGCGAGGGGGGACAGCCCATTGGAAACACCATATATTTT
NA,TRBJ1-2,TRBV6-6,few,CASSYGGAEGYTF,TGTGCCAGCAGTTACGGGGGGGCAGAAGGCTACACCTTC
TRBD1,TRBJ1-1,TRBV2,NA,CASTRREGTGVANTEAFF,TGTGCCAGCACCCGAAGGGAGGGGACAGGGGTTGCTAACACTGAAGCTTTCTTT
NA,TRBJ1-5,TRBV2,once,CASSDQEGNQPQHF,TGTGCCAGCAGTGATCAGGAGGGGAATCAGCCCCAGCATTTT
NA,TRBJ2-1,TRBV6-6,NA,CASRPDRISYNEQFF,TGTGCCAGCAGACCAGACAGGATATCCTACAATGAGCAGTTCTTC
TRBD2,TRBJ2-7,TRBV2,NA,CASKEGGPGEQYF,TGTGCCAGCAAGGAGGGAGGGCCGGGGGAGCAGTACTTC
TRBD2,TRBJ2-1,TRBV10-2,NA,CASREGTSGSHPPNEQFF,TGCGCCAGCCGGGAGGGGACTAGCGGCTCCCACCCCCCCAATGAGCAGTTCTTC
NA,TRBJ2-6,TRBV3-1/TRBV3-2,NA,CASSQEEGFYSGANVLTF,TGTGCCAGCAGCCAAGAGGAGGGCTTCTACTCTGGGGCCAACGTCCTGACTTTC
NA,TRBJ2-7,TRBV10-3,NA,CATESGTYEQYF,TGTGCCACGGAGTCCGGGACCTACGAGCAGTACTTC